The 32 T cell receptor beta chains in this list originate from one sample, sequenced in a study of cytomegalovirus exposure and HLA in healthy donors. Only in-frame clones appear in the TCRdb table, and some are missing; sequencing was by immunoSEQ multiplex PCR. The table includes around 56,000 clones, roughly 87% detected once. The sequenced material came from PBMCs. These receptors were collected from a woman younger than 35 in good health and CMV-seronegative.

The chain carries TRBV25-1 and TRBJ1-2; 7 nucleotides agree with TRBD1. The V and J ends lost 8 bases and 4 bases, in that order; junction bases with no gene match: 4. The CDR3 consists of 12 residues. Germline V lookup: CDR1 MGHDK, CDR2 SYGVNS. CDR3 nucleotides: TGTGCCAGCGGGGGGACAGCCTATGGCTACACCTTC. Protein product: CASGGTAYGYTF.

The chain carries TRBV27 and TRBJ2-7, with 9 bases lining up with TRBD2. The CDR3 has 15 residues. CDR1 MNHEY and CDR2 SMNVEV come from the germline V gene (reference sequence). J gave up 2 bases and V 3 bases, and 5 bases lay outside the gene matches. The CDR3 reads CASSFGLAGAYEQYF. The CDR3 DNA follows: TGTGCCAGCAGTTTTGGTTTAGCGGGAGCCTACGAGCAGTACTTC.

The rearrangement links TRBV7-3 to TRBJ2-1; 8 nucleotides align to TRBD2. Germline trimming cut 5 bases from V and 4 bases from J; bases unmatched to any gene: 4. Per germline, CDR1 SGHTA and CDR2 FQGTGA. The CDR3 has 14 residues. In DNA, the CDR3 is TGTGCCAGCAGCCAGGGACTAGAGTACAATGAGCAGTTCTTC. Translating it yields CASSQGLEYNEQFF. Looking up the rest from reference TRBV7-3 and TRBJ2-1 gives the full variable domain: GAGVSQTPSNKVTEKGKYVELRCDPISGHTALYWYRQSLGQGPEFLIYFQGTGAADDSGLPNDRFFAVRPEGSVSTLKIQRTERGDSAVYLCASSQGLEYNEQFFGPGTRLTVL.

V usage is TRBV5-6 and J usage is TRBJ1-1, with TRBD1 identical over 7 bases. Trimming took 7 bases from V and 6 from J; bases not matched to a gene: 9. Germline loops: CDR1 SGHDT, CDR2 YYEEEE. This CDR3 comprises 13 residues. This CDR3 reads CASALGDSPEAFF. CDR3 in DNA: TGTGCCAGCGCACTCGGGGACAGCCCTGAAGCTTTCTTT.

V is TRBV9 and J is TRBJ2-1, with 8 bases lining up with TRBD2. There are 17 residues in the CDR3. The germline V gene encodes CDR1 SGDLS and CDR2 YYNGEE. V was pared by 4 bases and J by 5 bases, with 14 bases of the junction left unmatched. The CDR3 spells CASSPRGTGGLDNEQFF. The CDR3 region has the DNA TGTGCCAGCAGCCCCCGGGGGACGGGGGGGCTTGACAATGAGCAGTTCTTC.

The CDR3 sequence: CASSPQGAREKLFF. The CDR3 bases are TGTGCCAGCAGCCCCCAGGGGGCGCGGGAAAAACTGTTTTTT. This rearrangement joins TRBV9 to TRBJ1-4, with 8 bases matching TRBD1. Per the germline V gene, CDR1 is SGDLS and CDR2 is YYNGEE. The CDR3 runs to 14 residues. V gave up 4 bases and J gave up 8 bases; unmatched junction bases: 7.

The rearrangement joins TRBV27 to TRBJ2-5; TRBD2 agrees at 13 bases. The CDR3 covers 16 residues. Germline CDR1 is MNHEY and CDR2 is SMNVEV (reference sequence). The junction had 11 bases not matched to a gene; V was cut back by 10 bases and J by 3 bases. This chain's CDR3 is CATRDSGLAGEETQYF. The CDR3 DNA is TGTGCCACCAGAGATTCAGGACTAGCGGGAGAAGAGACCCAGTACTTC.

The V call is TRBV28, the J call TRBJ2-1; maybe TRBD2 (6 bases). V was pared by 3 bases and J by 8 bases, with 14 bases between. The CDR3 extends over 14 amino acids. From germline, CDR1 is MDHEN and CDR2 SYDVKM. CDR3 amino acids: CASSFSGSRDEQFF. CDR3 nucleotides: TGTGCCAGCAGTTTTTCCGGGAGTCGCGATGAGCAGTTCTTC.

V and J are TRBV19 and TRBJ1-1; 9 bases map to TRBD1. Per germline, CDR1 LNHDA and CDR2 SQIVND (reference sequence). The J segment lost 5 bases and the V segment lost 4 bases, leaving 5 bases of the junction unmatched. This CDR3 has 14 amino acids. The CDR3 here is CASSTDRGSTEAFF. In DNA form, the CDR3 reads TGTGCCAGTAGTACCGACAGGGGGAGTACTGAAGCTTTCTTT.

V usage is TRBV29-1 and J usage is TRBJ2-2; 7 bases align to TRBD2. This CDR3 is 16 amino acids long. Germline assignment: CDR1 SQVTM and CDR2 ANQGSEA. With V trimmed by 0 bases and J by 5 bases, 9 bases remained unmatched. CDR3 protein: CSVEESGGSKTGELFF. CDR3 coding DNA: TGCAGCGTTGAAGAATCCGGGGGGTCAAAAACCGGGGAGCTGTTTTTT.

CDR3: CASSFARGQAYNEQFF. CDR3 nucleotide sequence: TGTGCCAGCAGCTTCGCCCGGGGACAGGCTTACAATGAGCAGTTCTTC. The chain employs TRBV9 and TRBJ2-1; 8 bases agree with TRBD1. CDR1 is SGDLS and CDR2 is YYNGEE in the germline V gene. The junction had 10 bases not matched to a gene; V was cut back by 4 bases and J by 4 bases. The CDR3 sequence is 16 residues long.

The V and J genes are TRBV2 and TRBJ1-2; tentatively, D is TRBD1 (6 bases). CDR1 SNHLY and CDR2 FYNNEI come from the germline V gene. CDR3 length: 13 residues. Trimming removed 6 bases at V and 8 bases at J, with 16 bases between. The CDR3 spells CASSQGNTRGYTF. DNA of the CDR3: TGTGCCAGCAGCCAGGGGAATACAAGGGGCTACACCTTC. Drawing the rest from reference TRBV2 and TRBJ1-2, the complete variable domain is EPEVTQTPSHQVTQMGQEVILRCVPISNHLYFYWYRQILGQKVEFLVSFYNNEISEKSEIFDDQFSVERPDGSNFTLKIRSTKLEDSAMYFCASSQGNTRGYTFGSGTRLTVV.

The CDR3 is CASSNREAEAFF. The CDR3 DNA is TGTGCCAGCTCAAACCGGGAGGCTGAAGCTTTCTTT. The V call is TRBV18, the J call TRBJ1-1, with D unclear. Germline V gene lookup returns CDR1 KGHSH and CDR2 LQKENI. The V and J ends lost 5 bases and 6 bases respectively, with 10 bases between them. The CDR3 runs to 12 residues.

The chain combines TRBV12-5 with TRBJ2-3; possibly TRBD2 for D (5 bases). The ends were cut back, 0 bases at V and 4 bases at J, with 14 bases in the middle. Germline V gene lookup returns CDR1 LGHNT and CDR2 FRNRAP. This CDR3 contains 16 residues. The CDR3 DNA follows: TGTGCTAGTGGTTTGGTACTAGGCCCGAGGGCAGATACGCAGTATTTT. Residues: CASGLVLGPRADTQYF.

This clone has just a few counts. The chain couples TRBV6-6 to TRBJ1-5; no clear D gene. The CDR3 length is 16 residues. Looked up from germline, CDR1 is MNHNY and CDR2 is SVGAGI (reference sequence). The V gene lost 6 bases and the J gene lost 5 bases, with 20 bases spanning the gap. The CDR3 DNA reads TGTGCCAGCAGCAATGGCCGGGAGGGAAGTCATCAGCCCCAGCATTTT. It specifies CASSNGREGSHQPQHF.

The CDR3 bases are TGCGCCAGCAGCTTGGGCCAGGGGGGCGACGAGCAGTACTTC. Residues: CASSLGQGGDEQYF. The genes are TRBV5-1 and TRBJ2-7, with D possibly matching TRBD1 (7 bases). Germline CDR1 reads SGHRS; CDR2 reads YFSETQ. V was pared by 0 bases and J by 5 bases, with 12 bases between. The CDR3 length is 14 residues.

The chain combines TRBV5-1 with TRBJ1-2; D is perhaps TRBD1 (5 bases). V shed 5 bases and J shed 1 base, with 18 bases lying between them. Germline V CDR1 and CDR2: SGHRS, YFSETQ. The length of the CDR3 is 16 residues. The CDR3 nucleotides read TGCGCCAGCAGAAGGTCGGGCGGGGCAGATAACTATGGCTACACCTTC. It translates to CASRRSGGADNYGYTF. Filled out from reference TRBV5-1 and TRBJ1-2, the complete variable domain reads KAGVTQTPRYLIKTRGQQVTLSCSPISGHRSVSWYQQTPGQGLQFLFEYFSETQRNKGNFPGRFSGRQFSNSRSEMNVSTLELGDSALYLCASRRSGGADNYGYTFGSGTRLTVV.

V is TRBV18 and J is TRBJ1-4; a possible D gene is TRBD1 (5 bases). The CDR3 sequence is 16 residues long. The ends were cut back, 0 bases at V and 6 bases at J, with 14 bases in the middle. Germline-derived CDR1 and CDR2 are KGHSH and LQKENI. The CDR3 coding sequence is TGTGCCAGCTCACCACCGATCACACAGGAACATGAAAAACTGTTTTTT. Translation: CASSPPITQEHEKLFF.

This clone has only one observation. V usage is TRBV7-9 and J usage is TRBJ2-3; D is uncertain. Trimming shortened V by 6 bases and J by 0 bases, and 7 bases separated the two germline ends. Germline loops: CDR1 SEHNR, CDR2 FQNEAQ (reference sequence). This CDR3 is 13 amino acids long. The CDR3 loop is CASSFPSTDTQYF. In DNA, the CDR3 is TGTGCCAGCAGTTTCCCTAGCACAGATACGCAGTATTTT.

In nucleotides, the CDR3 is TGCGCCAGCAGCCAAGACTCCACAGGGCGCGGCTACACCTTC. Residues: CASSQDSTGRGYTF. The chain joins TRBV4-3 to TRBJ1-2, with D possibly being TRBD1 (6 bases). Germline CDR1 reads LGHNA; CDR2 reads YSLEER. V was cut by 0 bases and J by 8 bases, with 13 bases left in between. There are 14 residues in the CDR3.

This clone appeared a single time. The CDR3 is CASSQLTGMSYEQYF. DNA for the CDR3: TGCGCCAGCAGCCAACTGACGGGGATGTCCTACGAGCAGTACTTC. The V call is TRBV4-3, the J call TRBJ2-7, with D perhaps matching TRBD2 (5 bases). The CDR3 is 15 amino acids. Germline CDR1 reads LGHNA; CDR2 reads YSLEER. The ends were cut back, 2 bases at V and 1 base at J, with 12 bases in the middle.

This sequence joins TRBV10-1 and TRBJ2-2, with D tentatively TRBD1 (5 bases). CDR1 WNHNN and CDR2 SYGVQD come from the germline V gene (reference sequence). Trimming removed 0 bases from V and 3 bases from J, with 5 bases in between. This CDR3 has 14 residues. The CDR3 bases are TGCGCCAGCAGTGAGTCAGGGGACACCGGGGAGCTGTTTTTT. It codes for CASSESGDTGELFF.

The chain links TRBV5-4 to TRBJ2-7; 14 bases align to TRBD2. The J segment lost 0 bases and the V segment lost 2 bases, leaving 7 bases of the junction unmatched. The germline CDR1 and CDR2 sequences are SGHNT and YYREEE (reference sequence). CDR3 size: 18 residues. The CDR3 DNA follows: TGTGCCAGCAGCTTCGGACTAGCGGGAGGTACCCTCTCCTACGAGCAGTACTTC. This sequence encodes CASSFGLAGGTLSYEQYF.

The chain carries TRBV7-3 and TRBJ2-6; 7 positions agree with TRBD1. CDR3 length: 18 amino acids. CDR1 and CDR2 from the germline V gene are SGHTA and FQGTGA. The trim removed 5 bases at V and 1 base at J, leaving 11 bases unmatched. The CDR3 bases are TGTGCCAGCAGCGTCCGGGACAGTAAAAATTCTGGGGCCAACGTCCTGACTTTC. Translating gives CASSVRDSKNSGANVLTF.

This chain links TRBV2 with TRBJ1-5, with 9 bases matching TRBD1. The length of the CDR3 is 15 residues. V shed 6 bases and J 6 bases; nucleotides not matched to a gene: 9. Germline loops: CDR1 SNHLY, CDR2 FYNNEI. The CDR3 spells CASSDSGTGIQPQHF. CDR3 in DNA: TGTGCCAGCAGCGACTCCGGGACAGGGATTCAGCCCCAGCATTTT.

The chain employs TRBV6-1 and TRBJ2-7; maybe TRBD1 (6 bases). V was pared by 6 bases and J by 0 bases, with 15 bases between. Germline values: CDR1 MNHNS, CDR2 SASEGT. This CDR3 contains 15 residues. In DNA, the CDR3 is TGTGCCAGCAGCTACCCAGGGGCAAGCTCCTACGAGCAGTACTTC. It is translated as CASSYPGASSYEQYF.

This chain links TRBV7-8 with TRBJ2-3; 7 nucleotides agree with TRBD1. J lost 5 bases, V lost 6 bases, and 8 bases had no gene match. Germline CDR1 reads SGHVS; CDR2 reads FQNEAQ. This CDR3 has 14 residues. As DNA, the CDR3 is TGTGCCAGCAGGGATGACAGGGCTGGAGATACGCAGTATTTT. It specifies CASRDDRAGDTQYF.

CDR3 nucleotides: TGTGCCAGCAGTTTGTGGCACAATGATTCACCCCTCCACTTT. Its translation: CASSLWHNDSPLHF. The chain carries TRBV27 and TRBJ1-6; D is ambiguous. The germline V gene encodes CDR1 MNHEY and CDR2 SMNVEV (reference sequence). The length of the CDR3 is 14 residues. Deletions cut 3 bases from V and 8 bases from J, with 11 bases between.

J is TRBJ2-6 and V is TRBV29-1, with D possibly TRBD1 on 6 matching bases. Trimming took 7 bases from V and 7 from J, leaving 14 bases between them. Germline V gives CDR1 SQVTM, CDR2 ANQGSEA. The CDR3 runs 13 residues. Here the CDR3 reads CSAGTYGANVLTF. CDR3 DNA: TGCAGCGCCGGGACATACGGAGCCAACGTCCTGACTTTC.

The rearrangement links TRBV19 to TRBJ2-5; D is perhaps TRBD2 (7 bases). The CDR3 is made up of 13 amino acids. The germline V gene has CDR1 LNHDA and CDR2 SQIVND (reference sequence). Trimming removed 7 bases at V and 5 bases at J, with 14 bases between. CDR3 region: CASTAGAGETQYF. The CDR3 DNA reads as TGTGCCAGTACGGCGGGGGCGGGGGAGACCCAGTACTTC.

The J gene is TRBJ2-3, the V gene TRBV29-1, with a possible D match to TRBD2 (7 bases). The germline V gene has CDR1 SQVTM and CDR2 ANQGSEA. This CDR3 comprises 13 residues. V lost 7 bases and J lost 2, with 13 bases in between. Written as DNA, the CDR3 is TGCAGCGCAGAGGGGGGGCCCACAGATACGCAGTATTTT. It specifies CSAEGGPTDTQYF.

The genes are TRBV6-5 and TRBJ1-2; perhaps TRBD1 as D (5 bases). Germline V gives CDR1 MNHEY, CDR2 SVGAGI. The V gene lost 4 bases and the J gene lost 4 bases, with 16 bases spanning the gap. The CDR3 extends over 15 amino acids. In DNA, the CDR3 is TGTGCCAGCAGTTCCCGACAGTTTGGGGCCTATGGCTACACCTTC. Amino acid sequence: CASSSRQFGAYGYTF.